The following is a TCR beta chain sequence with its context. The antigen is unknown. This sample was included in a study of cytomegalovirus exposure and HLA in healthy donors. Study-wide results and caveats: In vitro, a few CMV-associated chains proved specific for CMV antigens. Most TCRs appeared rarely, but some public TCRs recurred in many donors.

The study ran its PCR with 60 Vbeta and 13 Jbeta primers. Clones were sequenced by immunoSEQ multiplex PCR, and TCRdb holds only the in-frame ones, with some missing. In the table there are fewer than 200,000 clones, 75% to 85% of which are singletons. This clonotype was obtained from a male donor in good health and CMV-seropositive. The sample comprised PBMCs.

As DNA, the CDR3 is TGTGCCACCACGAGGGTGGGGGCAAGCGACTATGGCTACACCTTC. Protein sequence: CATTRVGASDYGYTF. The J gene is TRBJ1-2, the V gene TRBV19, with D perhaps matching TRBD1 (6 bases). The ends were cut back, 10 bases at V and 3 bases at J, with 21 bases in the middle. The CDR3 is made up of 15 amino acids. Germline V gene sequence: CDR1 LNHDA, CDR2 SQIVND (reference sequence).